This entry lists 10 T cell receptor beta chains sequenced from one sample in a study of Ad26.COV2.S vaccination and SARS-CoV-2 variants. TCRdb keeps only in-frame clones here, not all; method: immunoSEQ multiplex PCR. Of about 400,000 clones listed, about 80% were seen once; the top ten hold about 7.4%. Documented treatment: some 20 received Ad26.COV2.S at low or high dose, single or two shots; roughly five received placebo; per-sample allocation not given. On day 63 after the first injection, vaccine and placebo recipients gave samples. The input for sequencing was peripheral blood, taken in a trial of Ad26.COV2.S vaccine versus placebo. These receptors all stem from a person aged 18-60 years who received the Ad26.COV2.S COVID-19 vaccine or a placebo.

This clone was seen at least ten times. The rearrangement uses TRBV29-1 and TRBJ1-2, with 7 bases that match TRBD1. From germline, CDR1 is SQVTM and CDR2 ANQGSEA. The CDR3 length is 11 residues. V lost 6 bases, J lost 8 bases, and 6 bases stayed unmatched. The CDR3 reads CSVLQGDGYTF. The CDR3 nucleotides are TGCAGCGTACTTCAGGGGGACGGCTACACCTTC.

The V gene is TRBV7-3, the J gene TRBJ1-1; weak D call: TRBD1 (6 bases). Germline CDR1 and CDR2: SGHTA and FQGTGA. The CDR3 has 15 amino acids. Trimming left V 5 bases short and J 1 base short, with 14 bases between. In DNA, the CDR3 is TGTGCCAGCAGCCTTAACGGGGACAAGAACACTGAAGCTTTCTTT. It encodes CASSLNGDKNTEAFF.

V usage is TRBV24-1 and J usage is TRBJ1-2, with 9 bases lining up with TRBD1. The CDR3 length is 16 residues. Germline V gives CDR1 KGHDR, CDR2 SFDVKD. V was pared by 1 base and J by 7 bases, with 9 bases of the junction left unmatched. CDR3 residues: CATSDLGTGTSGGYTF. CDR3 DNA sequence: TGTGCCACCAGTGATTTAGGGACAGGGACGTCGGGTGGCTACACCTTC.

This clone has more than one count but fewer than ten. Other DNA sequences in this sample translate to the same CDR3. This rearrangement joins TRBV7-9 to TRBJ1-2, with D perhaps TRBD1 (6 bases). V was trimmed by 1 base and J by 4 bases, leaving 7 bases between them. This CDR3 region has 13 residues. Germline V gene data show CDR1 as SEHNR and CDR2 as FQNEAQ (reference sequence). The CDR3: CASSLDRAYGYTF. DNA of the CDR3: TGTGCCAGCAGCTTAGACAGGGCCTATGGCTACACCTTC.

The rearrangement uses TRBV27 and TRBJ2-1; no clear D. Trimming left V 2 bases short and J 8 bases short, with 7 bases between. This CDR3 spans 12 amino acids. Germline V gene sequence: CDR1 MNHEY, CDR2 SMNVEV (reference sequence). CDR3 sequence (DNA): TGTGCCAGCAGTTTACTCGGCTATGAGCAGTTCTTC. This encodes CASSLLGYEQFF.

This chain uses TRBV6-5 with TRBJ2-7; the D is unclear. Germline V gene data show CDR1 as MNHEY and CDR2 as SVGAGI. V shed 3 bases and J shed 6 bases, with 12 bases lying between them. The CDR3 totals 13 residues. This chain's CDR3 is CASSYFRASEQYF. CDR3 in DNA: TGTGCCAGCAGTTATTTTAGGGCCAGCGAGCAGTACTTC.

The gene calls are TRBV4-1 and TRBJ1-1; D not certain. This CDR3 comprises 15 residues. The germline CDR1 and CDR2 sequences are MGHRA and YSYEKL. Deletions cut 0 bases from V and 9 bases from J, with 17 bases between. DNA for the CDR3: TGCGCCAGCAGCCAAGATCCGGCAGGAACGCAAAAAGCTTTCTTT. This sequence encodes CASSQDPAGTQKAFF.

The V and J genes are TRBV5-4 and TRBJ2-2; D gene uncertain. Between the trimmed V and J ends, which lost 5 bases and 4 bases, there was a span of 15 bases. Germline V CDR1 and CDR2: SGHNT, YYREEE (reference sequence). The CDR3 length is 15 residues. CDR3 residues: CASSRRVPGTGELFF. The CDR3 coding sequence is TGTGCCAGCAGTCGTCGGGTTCCGGGCACCGGGGAGCTGTTTTTT.

The CDR3 nucleotides read TGCGCCAGCAGTAGGGGGGTTGAGGAAAAACTGTTTTTT. Protein: CASSRGVEEKLFF. The J gene is TRBJ1-4, the V gene TRBV5-1, with D perhaps matching TRBD1 (6 bases). The length of the CDR3 is 13 residues. The V gene lost 5 bases and the J gene lost 8 bases, with 13 bases spanning the gap. CDR1 is SGHRS, CDR2 YFSETQ, per germline.

The rearrangement uses TRBV24-1 and TRBJ1-2; D gene unclear. The V end lost 3 bases, the J end lost 7 bases, and 5 bases lay between the germline ends. CDR1 and CDR2 (germline): KGHDR, SFDVKD. The CDR3 is 11 amino acids. This CDR3 is CATSDPRGYTF. The CDR3 DNA sequence: TGTGCCACCAGTGATCCTCGTGGCTACACCTTC.